These T cell receptor beta chains were read from a single sample in a study of Ad26.COV2.S vaccination and SARS-CoV-2 variants. Here immunoSEQ multiplex PCR was the method, and the copy in TCRdb shows in-frame clones only, minus some. In the table there are about 400,000 clones, approximately 86% of which are singletons. The sample consisted of peripheral blood, taken in a trial of Ad26.COV2.S vaccine versus placebo. These receptors were obtained from a person aged 18-65 years who received the Ad26.COV2.S COVID-19 vaccine or a placebo. Each CDR3 is given with its conserved first and last residue. The order of the fields is J gene, D gene, clone size, V gene, CDR3 protein, CDR3 DNA. The D gene is left open where the match is weak. Size is stated for part of the rows, as once, few or many counts, or as a class when the clone is expanded.

TRBJ2-7	TRBD1	-	TRBV6-5	CASSQTGGEVYEQYF	TGTGCCAGCAGCCAAACAGGGGGCGAAGTCTACGAGCAGTACTTC
TRBJ2-5	-	-	TRBV6-2/TRBV6-3	CASSLGGTQYF	TGTGCCAGCAGCCTCGGCGGGACCCAGTACTTC
TRBJ1-2	TRBD1	once	TRBV7-9	CASSVGTGWGYTF	TGTGCCAGCAGCGTTGGGACAGGGTGGGGCTACACCTTC
TRBJ1-6	-	-	TRBV6-5	CATRTGSFNSPLHF	TGTGCCACCCGAACAGGGTCTTTTAATTCACCCCTCCACTTT
TRBJ1-1	-	-	TRBV7-2	CASSLQVMNTEAFF	TGTGCCAGCAGCTTACAGGTTATGAACACTGAAGCTTTCTTT
TRBJ2-3	-	-	TRBV7-8	CASSPPEKDTQYF	TGTGCCAGCAGCCCCCCCGAAAAAGATACGCAGTATTTT
TRBJ1-5	-	-	TRBV7-2	CASSPRSSNQPQHF	TGTGCCAGCAGCCCAAGAAGTAGCAATCAGCCCCAGCATTTT
TRBJ2-3	TRBD1	-	TRBV5-6	CASRGQGQPPYTQYF	TGTGCCAGCAGAGGACAGGGACAGCCGCCGTATACGCAGTATTTT
TRBJ2-1	TRBD1	-	TRBV20-1	CSASPGQVGGNEQFF	TGCAGTGCTAGTCCTGGACAGGTTGGCGGGAATGAGCAGTTCTTC
TRBJ2-5	TRBD1	-	TRBV7-9	CASSLATGSQETQYF	TGTGCCAGCAGCTTAGCGACAGGGAGTCAAGAGACCCAGTACTTC
TRBJ2-3	TRBD1	-	TRBV3-1/TRBV3-2	CASSPRTGGRDTQYF	TGTGCCAGCAGCCCCCGGACAGGGGGCCGAGATACGCAGTATTTT
TRBJ1-5	-	-	TRBV7-8	CASSLFGGGNQPQHF	TGTGCCAGCAGCTTGTTCGGGGGCGGGAATCAGCCCCAGCATTTT
TRBJ2-3	-	-	TRBV6-6	CASSYARRVDTQYF	TGTGCCAGCAGTTATGCCCGGCGTGTTGATACGCAGTATTTT
TRBJ2-2	-	-	TRBV28	CASSFRRDSGELFF	TGTGCCAGCAGTTTCCGCAGGGACTCCGGGGAGCTGTTTTTT
TRBJ1-3	-	once	TRBV5-5	CASNRQPNSGNTIYF	TGTGCCAGCAATCGACAGCCCAACTCTGGAAACACCATATATTTT
TRBJ1-4	-	-	TRBV25-1	CASTRQRDEKLFF	TGTGCCAGCACACGGCAGCGAGATGAAAAACTGTTTTTT
TRBJ2-1	TRBD2	-	TRBV11-2	CASSTVVGLAGVNEQFF	TGTGCCAGCAGCACCGTTGTGGGGCTAGCGGGGGTCAATGAGCAGTTCTTC
TRBJ2-4	TRBD1	-	TRBV6-5	CASSRSGTVNIQYF	TGTGCCAGCAGTAGATCCGGGACAGTCAACATTCAGTACTTC
TRBJ2-7	TRBD2	-	TRBV7-9	CASSNSGSHPYEQYF	TGTGCCAGCAGCAATAGCGGGAGCCATCCCTACGAGCAGTACTTC
TRBJ2-5	-	-	TRBV11-3	CASSPATREETQYF	TGTGCCAGCAGCCCTGCGACTAGGGAAGAGACCCAGTACTTC
TRBJ2-7	TRBD1	-	TRBV6-5	CASRGTGGKTYEQYF	TGTGCCAGCAGAGGGACAGGGGGGAAAACCTACGAGCAGTACTTC
TRBJ2-7	-	-	TRBV4-3	CASSPRPSYEQYF	TGCGCCAGCAGCCCCCGCCCCTCCTACGAGCAGTACTTC
TRBJ1-6	TRBD1	-	TRBV27	CASSLKFGQGLTYNSPLHF	TGTGCCAGCAGTTTAAAATTCGGACAGGGGCTAACCTATAATTCACCCCTCCACTTT
TRBJ2-2	-	-	TRBV10-1	CASSQRDSTGELFF	TGCGCCAGCAGTCAGAGAGACAGCACCGGGGAGCTGTTTTTT
TRBJ1-1	TRBD1	-	TRBV19	CASSLLGQGIMNTEAFF	TGTGCCAGTAGTTTATTGGGACAGGGGATTATGAACACTGAAGCTTTCTTT
TRBJ1-2	-	-	TRBV23-1	CASSQSEAGYGYTF	TGCGCCAGCAGTCAATCAGAGGCAGGGTATGGCTACACCTTC
TRBJ2-7	TRBD1	-	TRBV6-6	CASSYATGTGVYEQYF	TGTGCCAGCAGTTACGCAACCGGGACAGGGGTCTACGAGCAGTACTTC
TRBJ1-3	-	-	TRBV7-9	CASSYQESGNTIYF	TGTGCCAGCAGCTACCAGGAGAGTGGAAACACCATATATTTT
TRBJ1-2	-	once	TRBV5-1	CASSSQGPGYTF	TGCGCCAGCAGCTCCCAAGGGCCCGGCTACACCTTC
TRBJ2-7	TRBD1	-	TRBV10-3	CAISELRDSEQYF	TGTGCCATCAGTGAACTCCGGGACAGCGAGCAGTACTTC
TRBJ2-3	-	-	TRBV5-8	CASSLRDTALDTQYF	TGTGCCAGCAGCTTGCGGGACACCGCCCTCGATACGCAGTATTTT
TRBJ2-7	TRBD2	-	TRBV11-2	CASSLAGDYEQYF	TGTGCCAGCAGTTTAGCGGGGGACTACGAGCAGTACTTC
TRBJ2-2	TRBD1	-	TRBV19	CASRSSGTGYDTGELFF	TGTGCCAGTAGAAGTTCCGGGACAGGGTATGACACCGGGGAGCTGTTTTTT
TRBJ2-3	TRBD2	-	TRBV5-8	CASSKKGLRTDTQYF	TGTGCCAGCAGCAAAAAGGGACTACGCACAGATACGCAGTATTTT
TRBJ1-6	TRBD1	-	TRBV25-1	CASTPTGYNSPLHF	TGTGCCAGCACCCCGACAGGGTATAATTCACCCCTCCACTTT
TRBJ2-3	TRBD1	-	TRBV6-6	CASSSLGQRTDTQYF	TGTGCCAGCAGCTCGTTGGGACAGCGCACAGATACGCAGTATTTT
TRBJ2-5	-	-	TRBV5-8	CASSLQETQYF	TGTGCCAGCAGCCTTCAAGAGACCCAGTACTTC
TRBJ1-4	-	-	TRBV7-2	CASSVRAAGTNEKLFF	TGTGCCAGCAGCGTACGGGCCGCGGGAACTAATGAAAAACTGTTTTTT
TRBJ2-5	-	-	TRBV19	CASSIGGQETQYF	TGTGCCAGTAGTATAGGAGGGCAAGAGACCCAGTACTTC
TRBJ1-2	-	few	TRBV6-4	CASRPFTGTNYGYTF	TGTGCCAGCAGACCATTTACAGGGACTAACTATGGCTACACCTTC
TRBJ2-5	-	once	TRBV2	CASTPEQETQYF	TGTGCCAGCACCCCGGAACAAGAGACCCAGTACTTC
TRBJ1-6	-	-	TRBV5-5	CASRVGTESSYNSPLHF	TGTGCCAGCAGGGTCGGGACCGAAAGCTCCTATAATTCACCCCTCCACTTT
TRBJ2-5	-	-	TRBV7-8	CASSLQGRETQYF	TGTGCCAGCAGCTTACAGGGCAGGGAGACCCAGTACTTC
TRBJ1-4	-	-	TRBV6-5	CASSYRRTSTNEKLFF	TGTGCCAGCAGTTACCGCAGAACCTCAACTAATGAAAAACTGTTTTTT
TRBJ2-7	TRBD2	-	TRBV18	CASSPTGGAYEQYF	TGTGCCAGCTCACCGACCGGGGGGGCCTACGAGCAGTACTTC
TRBJ2-7	-	-	TRBV29-1	CSVVGLAAFASYEQYF	TGCAGCGTTGTAGGTTTGGCAGCCTTTGCTTCCTACGAGCAGTACTTC